The TCR beta chain under discussion was sequenced for a study (dated by TCRdb to 2015 to 2017). Context from the whole study: The study set out to test whether tumor-infiltrating Tregs in breast cancer get recruited from blood Tregs or are instead converted in situ from other CD4+ T cell subsets.

About this clonotype itself: What antigen it recognizes has not been identified. No quality values exist for individual bases; no much larger clone is one base distant.

Full-length TCR variable regions were amplified by 5' RACE PCR using constant-region reverse primers, and then by semi-nested PCR using Nested Universal Primer A. The ReliaPrep RNA Cell Miniprep System was used to extract total RNA, which was then reverse transcribed into 5'RACE-ready cDNA with the SMARTer RACE 5'/3' Kit. Multiplex adaptors were used to barcode full-length TCR alpha and beta libraries, and the barcoded libraries were sequenced on an Illumina MiSeq. Processing in the source paper ran as follows. Sequencing data were pooled across the five patients for each of nine subset-tissue groups and compared by unsupervised clustering of TCR gene usage. The Morisita-Horn index was used to calculate repertoire similarity, with shared sequences weighted according to their contribution to each repertoire. The public sequencing data were trimmed at Q25 with fastp and processed into clonotypes with MiXCR by TCRdb, which kept only in-frame beta chains. Here each entry gathers all rows of one CDR3 protein and keeps the most common genes and DNA. The V and J calls come from TCRdb's annotation, not from the publication. In this sample the table shows 50,000 to 80,000 distinct CDR3 sequences, 22% of which occur a single time. Of the sample, 2.9% falls within the top ten clones.

The CDR3, cysteine through phenylalanine, is 17 amino acids long. CDR3 DNA only is kept here, 51 bases in frame from base 1. The junction shows trimming of 4 bases on V and 2 bases on J, and the gene matches do not reach 8 bases of it. CDR1 and CDR2 are read off the germline V gene as SGHDN and FVKESK. Study-level results and caveats: The greatest overlap of tumor-infiltrating Treg TCR alpha and beta sequences was observed with tumor naive CD4+ T cells, followed by blood naive CD4+ T cells. Rather than covering whole repertoires, validation in the larger cohort was restricted to a single TCR beta V-J rearrangement. The TCR gene usage of tumor memory CD4+ T cells clustered together with blood and lymph node memory CD4+ cells and with lymph node naive CD4+ cells.

Memory CD4+ T cells were isolated as CD4+CD45RO+CD25- cells. Tregs, naive and memory CD4+ T cells from tumor, blood and ipsilateral draining lymph nodes of a handful of breast cancer patients underwent full-length TCR alpha and beta sequencing. Tumor tissue and lymph nodes from ipsilateral axillary dissection were perfused with PBS, minced and digested with collagenase I and hyaluronidase. Ficoll density gradient centrifugation was used to isolate mononuclear cells from lymph nodes or from 50 to 55 ml of peripheral blood. Sorted cell populations were confirmed by FACS to exceed 90% purity. This receptor was obtained from a female donor with breast cancer. This chain joins TRBV14 to TRBJ1-6; 7 central nucleotides agree with TRBD1. Specimen: memory CD4+ T cells sorted from a lymph node. The cell subset or site label on this specimen signifies: memory CD4+ T cells, CD4+CD45RO+CD25-. DNA sequence: TGTGCCAGCAGCCTAGGGGACAGCAGCACCTATAATTCACCCCTCCACTTT. This gives the protein CASSLGDSSTYNSPLHF.